Listed here are 8 T cell receptor beta chains from one sample, sequenced in a study of somatic mutations in cytotoxic T cells in rheumatoid arthritis. Data came from immunoSEQ multiplex PCR; TCRdb stores just in-frame clones and leaves some out. The sample lists 14,000 or so clones, 82% occurring once. Sequencing was carried out using CD8+ T cells sorted from blood. These receptors were collected from an adult with rheumatoid arthritis.

The chain has TRBV4-1 and TRBJ1-4; D call uncertain. Germline V gene sequence: CDR1 MGHRA, CDR2 YSYEKL. This CDR3 has 16 residues. V shed 0 bases and J shed 6 bases, with 14 bases lying between them. CDR3 sequence reads: CASSQDRHREYEKLFF. In nucleotides, the CDR3 is TGCGCCAGCAGCCAAGATCGGCATCGAGAGTATGAAAAACTGTTTTTT.

The chain carries TRBV14 and TRBJ1-2, with a possible D match to TRBD1 (5 bases). V gave up 0 bases and J gave up 2 bases, with 10 bases separating them. The CDR3 is 15 amino acids. CDR1 SGHDN and CDR2 FVKESK come from the germline V gene. CDR3: CASSQDMGTNYGYTF. Here the CDR3 DNA reads TGTGCCAGCAGCCAAGATATGGGGACCAACTATGGCTACACCTTC.

J is TRBJ1-2 and V is TRBV28; D may be TRBD1 (6 bases). The CDR3 totals 16 residues. From germline, CDR1 is MDHEN and CDR2 SYDVKM. V dropped 9 bases and J dropped 6 bases, with 26 bases sitting between them. The CDR3: CASITYSQGRRDGYTF. The CDR3, as DNA: TGTGCCAGTATCACCTATTCGCAGGGGCGCAGAGATGGCTACACCTTC.

The V gene is TRBV15, the J gene TRBJ2-1; 8 bases align to TRBD1. The CDR3 runs to 16 residues. V shed 0 bases and J 4 bases; nucleotides not matched to a gene: 5. Germline V CDR1 and CDR2: LNHNV, YYDKDF (reference sequence). The CDR3 region is CATSRDRTGLYNEQFF. The CDR3, as DNA: TGTGCCACCAGCAGAGACCGGACAGGGCTTTACAATGAGCAGTTCTTC.

The chain recombines TRBV19 with TRBJ2-2; D remains unclear. V lost 1 base, J lost 1 base, and 10 bases lay in between. The length of the CDR3 is 16 residues. Germline V gene data show CDR1 as LNHDA and CDR2 as SQIVND (reference sequence). This CDR3 reads CASSIARSRNTGELFF. In DNA form, the CDR3 reads TGTGCCAGTAGTATAGCCCGGAGCAGGAACACCGGGGAGCTGTTTTTT.

The rearrangement uses TRBV28 and TRBJ1-5, with no clear D. Trimming took 1 base from V and 3 from J, leaving 7 bases between them. The CDR3 is 14 amino acids. Germline loops: CDR1 MDHEN, CDR2 SYDVKM. CDR3 residues: CASSLSGVNQPQHF. In DNA form, the CDR3 reads TGTGCCAGCAGTTTATCTGGGGTCAATCAGCCCCAGCATTTT.

The table lists this clone with a few counts. The rearrangement uses TRBV7-9 and TRBJ1-1; no reliable D call. The germline V and J ends were trimmed by 6 bases and 0 bases, with 8 bases remaining between them. Germline assignment: CDR1 SEHNR and CDR2 FQNEAQ (reference sequence). The CDR3 is 13 residues long. The CDR3 loop is CASSLVMNTEAFF. CDR3 coding DNA: TGTGCCAGCAGTTTGGTGATGAACACTGAAGCTTTCTTT.

This chain joins TRBV19 and TRBJ1-1; D is uncertain. Germline lookup yields CDR1 LNHDA and CDR2 SQIVND (reference sequence). This CDR3 is built from 13 residues. V was cut by 7 bases and J by 0 bases, with 9 bases left in between. As DNA, the CDR3 is TGTGCCAGTACTGTGGGGATGAACACTGAAGCTTTCTTT. It translates to CASTVGMNTEAFF. Full variable domain (outside the CDR3, taken from reference TRBV19 and TRBJ1-1): DGGITQSPKYLFRKEGQNVTLSCEQNLNHDAMYWYRQDPGQGLRLIYYSQIVNDFQKGDIAEGYSVSREKKESFPLTVTSAQKNPTAFYLCASTVGMNTEAFFGQGTRLTVV.